The clone carrying this T cell receptor (beta chain) was counted a single time. This specimen comes from a study of blood T cell repertoires in COVID-19. Study overall: There were acute and convalescent COVID-19 samples, and they came from the United States, Italy and Spain. T cells, B-cell-depleted T cells, or PBMCs provided the cDNA or gDNA that served as material.

After removal of 2 bases from V and 6 bases from J, the junction contained 6 bases not matched to a gene. Germline V gene sequence: CDR1 LGHDT, CDR2 YNNKEL (reference sequence). The CDR3 spans 15 residues. Authors' analysis steps: Amplifying reference gene primers gave estimates of nucleated cell counts. Produced via immunoSEQ multiplex PCR; TCRdb's table is partial and in-frame only. Clone size and V and J calls were adopted from that table, with D and trimming inferred from the DNA. The repertoire includes about 98,000 clones, 70% to 85% of them detected once, and approximately 11% sits in the top ten.

This receptor was identified in a man between 65 and 85 years old with active or convalescent COVID-19. The material sequenced was peripheral blood. The gene calls are TRBV3-1 (or the pseudogene TRBV3-2) and TRBJ2-2, with 7 bases matching TRBD2. The CDR3 coding sequence is TGTGCCAGCAGCCAACAGACTAGCACACCCGGGGAGCTGTTTTTT. Protein sequence: CASSQQTSTPGELFF.